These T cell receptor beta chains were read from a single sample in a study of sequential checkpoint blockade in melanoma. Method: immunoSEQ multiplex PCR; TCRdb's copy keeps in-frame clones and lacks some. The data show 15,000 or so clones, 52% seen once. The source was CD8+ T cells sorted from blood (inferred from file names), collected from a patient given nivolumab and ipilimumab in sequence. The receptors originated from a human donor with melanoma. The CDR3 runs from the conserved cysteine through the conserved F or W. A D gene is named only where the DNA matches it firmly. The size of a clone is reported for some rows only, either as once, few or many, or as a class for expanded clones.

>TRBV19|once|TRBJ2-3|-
TGTGCCAGTAGTATTGTTACCGGAGGAGGAGATACGCAGTATTTT
CASSIVTGGGDTQYF
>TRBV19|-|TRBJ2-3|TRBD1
TGTGCCAGTAGTATCGGACAGGGCTTGTTTGATACGCAGTATTTT
CASSIGQGLFDTQYF
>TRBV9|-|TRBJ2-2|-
TGTGCCAGCAGCGTAGTGGGGGGCACCGGGGAGCTGTTTTTT
CASSVVGGTGELFF
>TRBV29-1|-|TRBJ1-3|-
TGCAGCGTTGAAGCCTTGGGGGGGGACACTGGAAACACCATATATTTT
CSVEALGGDTGNTIYF
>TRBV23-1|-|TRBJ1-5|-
TGCGCCAGCAGTCAAAGCGGCGCCGTGAGCAATCAGCCCCAGCATTTT
CASSQSGAVSNQPQHF
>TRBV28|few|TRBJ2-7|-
TGTGCCAGCAGGATGCCTGGAGACCCCTACGAGCAGTACTTC
CASRMPGDPYEQYF
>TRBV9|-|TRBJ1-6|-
TGTGCCAGCAGCGGCGAGGGGGTGGGTTCACCCCTCCACTTT
CASSGEGVGSPLHF
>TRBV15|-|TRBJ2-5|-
TGTGCCACCAGCAGAGTACAGGGAATAGAGACCCAGTACTTC
CATSRVQGIETQYF
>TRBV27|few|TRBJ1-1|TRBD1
TGTGCCAGCACCGCGACAGGGGGTGAAGCTTTCTTT
CASTATGGEAFF
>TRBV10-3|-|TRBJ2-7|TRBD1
TGTGCCATCAGTGAATCGGGACAGGCTTCCCCCTACGAGCAGTACTTC
CAISESGQASPYEQYF
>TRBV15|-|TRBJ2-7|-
TGTGCCACCAGCAGCAGGGAGGCAAACGAGCAGTACTTC
CATSSREANEQYF
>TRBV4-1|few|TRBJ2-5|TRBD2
TGCGCCAGCAGCCAATGGAGCGGTGCGGGAGGGGTCGAGACCCAGTACTTC
CASSQWSGAGGVETQYF
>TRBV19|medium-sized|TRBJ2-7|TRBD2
TGTGCCAGTAGTAAGCGGGAGGGCCACGAGCAGTACTTC
CASSKREGHEQYF
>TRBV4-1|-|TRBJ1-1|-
TGCGCCAGCAGCCAACGGGACACCGAAGCTTTCTTT
CASSQRDTEAFF
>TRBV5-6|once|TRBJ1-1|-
TGTGCCAGCAGCACGGGATTGTTGGCTTTCTTT
CASSTGLLAFF
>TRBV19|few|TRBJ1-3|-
TGTGCCAGTAGTATTCTCGTCGAGGCTGGAAACACCATATATTTT
CASSILVEAGNTIYF
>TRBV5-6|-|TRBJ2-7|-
TGTGCCAGCAGCTTGGCGGGTGAAGACTACGAGCAGTACTTC
CASSLAGEDYEQYF
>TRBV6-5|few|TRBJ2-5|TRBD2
TGTGCCAGCAGTTACCGACTAGCGGGAGTTAAGGAGACCCAGTACTTC
CASSYRLAGVKETQYF
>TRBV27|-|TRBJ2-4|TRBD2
TGTGCCAGCACCCGCACTAGCGGGACAACGGGTGGGGCCAAAAACATTCAGTACTTC
CASTRTSGTTGGAKNIQYF
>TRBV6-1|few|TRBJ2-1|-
TGTGCCAGCATGCCCTTGACGGGAGACAATGAGCAGTTCTTC
CASMPLTGDNEQFF
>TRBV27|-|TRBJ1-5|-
TGTGCCAGCAGTTCCGGGGTGAAACGGGGCAATCAGCCCCAGCATTTT
CASSSGVKRGNQPQHF
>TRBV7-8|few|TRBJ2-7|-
TGTGCCAGCAGCTTGGAGGACGGCACCTACGAGCAGTACTTC
CASSLEDGTYEQYF
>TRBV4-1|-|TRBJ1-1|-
TGTGCCAGCAGCCAACAGACTGAAGCTTTCTTT
CASSQQTEAFF
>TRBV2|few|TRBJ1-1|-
TGTGCCAGCACTGCCCTACAGGAGGGGAACACTGAAGCTTTCTTT
CASTALQEGNTEAFF
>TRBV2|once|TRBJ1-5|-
TGTGCCAGCAGTGATGAGGGTTGGAGCAATCAGCCCCAGCATTTT
CASSDEGWSNQPQHF
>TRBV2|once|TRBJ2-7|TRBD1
TGTGCCAGCAGGCGGACAGGGATGACCTACGAGCAGTACTTC
CASRRTGMTYEQYF
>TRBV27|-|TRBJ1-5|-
TGTGCCAGCAGTTTACGGACAGACCAGCCCCAGCATTTT
CASSLRTDQPQHF
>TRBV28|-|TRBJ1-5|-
TGTGCCAGCAGTTTATATCTAGGGGGAAATCAGCCCCAGCATTTT
CASSLYLGGNQPQHF
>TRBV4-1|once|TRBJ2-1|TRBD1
TGCGCCAGCAGCGGTGGACAGGGGTCCTACAATGAGCAGTTCTTC
CASSGGQGSYNEQFF
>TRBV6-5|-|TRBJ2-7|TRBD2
TGTGCCAGCAATCTAGCGGGGCCCAACTACGAGCAGTACTTC
CASNLAGPNYEQYF
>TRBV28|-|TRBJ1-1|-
TGTGCCAGCAGCATCAGAGGTATGGACACTGAAGCTTTCTTT
CASSIRGMDTEAFF
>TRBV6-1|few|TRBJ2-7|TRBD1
TGTGCCAGCAGGACAGGGTGGTACGAGCAGTACTTC
CASRTGWYEQYF
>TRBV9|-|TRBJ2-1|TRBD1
TGTGCCAGCAGCCAATGGACAGGGCACAATGAGCAGTTCTTC
CASSQWTGHNEQFF
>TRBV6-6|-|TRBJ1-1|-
TGTGCCAGCACCGACGGGGGAAACACTGAAGCTTTCTTT
CASTDGGNTEAFF
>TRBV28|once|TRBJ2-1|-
TGTGCCAGCAGTTTAAGTTTAGGGGTAAGCTCCTACAATGAGCAGTTCTTC
CASSLSLGVSSYNEQFF
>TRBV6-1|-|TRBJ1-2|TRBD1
TGTGCCAGCAGTGAAGTTTGGACAGGGTGGGATGGCTACACCTTC
CASSEVWTGWDGYTF
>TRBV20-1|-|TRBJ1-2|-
TGCAGTGCCCTCTCTGATGGCTACACCTTC
CSALSDGYTF
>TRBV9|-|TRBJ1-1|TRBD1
TGTGCCAGCAGCCCAACCGGGGGGACAGGATCTGAAGCTTTCTTT
CASSPTGGTGSEAFF
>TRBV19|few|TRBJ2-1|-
TGTGCCAGTAGTATTAGCGCAAGCTCCTACAATGAGCAGTTCTTC
CASSISASSYNEQFF
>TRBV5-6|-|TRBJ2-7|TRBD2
TGTGCCAGCAGCTTGGTTTCGGGGGGGTTCTCCTACGAGCAGTACTTC
CASSLVSGGFSYEQYF
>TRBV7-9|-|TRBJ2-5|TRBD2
TGTGCCAGCAGCTTATTTTCCAGCGGGGGGTTCCAAGAGGCCCAGTACTTC
CASSLFSSGGFQEAQYF
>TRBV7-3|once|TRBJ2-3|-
TGTGCCAGCAGCTCCAGGCCCCCCCCAGATACGCAGTATTTT
CASSSRPPPDTQYF
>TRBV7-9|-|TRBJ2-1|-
TGTGCCAGCAGCTTGGGGCAGACCAACAATGAGCAGTTCTTC
CASSLGQTNNEQFF
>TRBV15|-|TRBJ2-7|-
TGTGCCACCAGCAGCGGAGCTTCCTACGAGCAGTACTTC
CATSSGASYEQYF
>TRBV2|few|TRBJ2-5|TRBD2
TGTGCCAGCAGTGAGCGGGGGGGGGAATTACGACAAGAGACCCAGTACTTC
CASSERGGELRQETQYF
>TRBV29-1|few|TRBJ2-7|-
TGCAGCGCCGGGGACTGGTCCTACGAGCAGTACTTC
CSAGDWSYEQYF
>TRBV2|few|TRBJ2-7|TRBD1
TGTGCCAGCAGCGACCCGACAGGGGCTACCTACGAGCAGTACTTC
CASSDPTGATYEQYF
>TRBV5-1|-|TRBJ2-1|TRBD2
TGCGCCAGCAGCTTCTCTAGCGGGGCCCGCGGTGAGCAGTTCTTC
CASSFSSGARGEQFF
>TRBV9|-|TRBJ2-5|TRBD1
TGTGCCAGCAGCGTACAGGGGGACATATCGCAAGAGACCCAGTACTTC
CASSVQGDISQETQYF
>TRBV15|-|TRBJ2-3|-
TGTGCCACCAGCTCCCTCAGCACAGATACGCAGTATTTT
CATSSLSTDTQYF
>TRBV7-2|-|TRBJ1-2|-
TGTGCCAGCAGCCCCCGGGGGGGTAACTATGGCTACACCTTC
CASSPRGGNYGYTF
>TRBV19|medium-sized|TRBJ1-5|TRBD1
TGTGCCAGTAGTGGACAGGGACGGTATAGCAATCAGCCCCAGCATTTT
CASSGQGRYSNQPQHF
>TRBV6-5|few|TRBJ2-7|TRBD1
TGTGCCAGCAGTTTGACAGGGGGCGGTTACGAGCAGTACTTC
CASSLTGGGYEQYF